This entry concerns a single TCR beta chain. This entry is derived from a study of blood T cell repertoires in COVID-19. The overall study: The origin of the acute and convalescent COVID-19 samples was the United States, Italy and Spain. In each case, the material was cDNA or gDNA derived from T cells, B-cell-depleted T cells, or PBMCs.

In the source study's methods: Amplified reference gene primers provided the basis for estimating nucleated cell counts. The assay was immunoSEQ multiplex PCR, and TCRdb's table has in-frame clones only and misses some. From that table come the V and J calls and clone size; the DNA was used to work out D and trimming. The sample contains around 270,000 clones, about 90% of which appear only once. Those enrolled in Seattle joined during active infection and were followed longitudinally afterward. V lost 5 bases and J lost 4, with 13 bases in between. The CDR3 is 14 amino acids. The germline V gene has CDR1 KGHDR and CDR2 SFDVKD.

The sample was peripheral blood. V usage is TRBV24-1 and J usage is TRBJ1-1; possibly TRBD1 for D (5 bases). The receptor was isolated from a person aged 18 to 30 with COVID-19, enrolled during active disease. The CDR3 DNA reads TGTGCCACCAGTGGAGGGAACGGGGGCACTGAAGCTTTCTTT. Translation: CATSGGNGGTEAFF.